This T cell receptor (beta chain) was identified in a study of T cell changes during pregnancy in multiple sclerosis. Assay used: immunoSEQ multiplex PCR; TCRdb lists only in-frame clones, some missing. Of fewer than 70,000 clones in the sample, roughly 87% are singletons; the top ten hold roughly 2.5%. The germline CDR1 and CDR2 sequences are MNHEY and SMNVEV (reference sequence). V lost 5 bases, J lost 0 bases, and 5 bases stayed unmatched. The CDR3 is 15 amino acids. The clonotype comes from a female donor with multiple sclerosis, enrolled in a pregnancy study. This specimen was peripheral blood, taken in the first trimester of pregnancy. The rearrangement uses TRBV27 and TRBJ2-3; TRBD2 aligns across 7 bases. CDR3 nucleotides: TGTGCCAGCAGTACCCGACTAGCTAGCACAGATACGCAGTATTTT. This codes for CASSTRLASTDTQYF.